This TCR beta chain was sequenced in a study of T cells in Graves' hyperthyroidism and ophthalmopathy. Broader study findings: A 13 V-J signature model discriminated ophthalmopathy versus stable hyperthyroidism. Researchers found most expanded thyroid clonotypes above 0.001 in blood as well.

Diagnoses used clinical symptoms, serum thyroxine and TRAb, thyroid ultrasound and orbital computed tomography. Source material for PBMCs was about 10 ml fresh peripheral blood. The V and J ends lost 5 bases and 8 bases respectively, with 15 bases between them. The CDR3 contains 13 residues. The V gene's germline CDR1 is MNHNS and CDR2 SASEGT. There were TCR beta CDR3 regions amplified from RNA transcripts. First-round RT-PCR targeting the TCR CDR3 was performed with the HTBI primer set. MiXCR, run by TCRdb on the multiplex PCR reads, gives a single entry per CDR3 protein. The repertoire has a few hundred thousand distinct CDR3 sequences, approximately 15% of them found once; the top ten carry around 7.3%. This clonotype was recorded at least ten times. Its cognate antigen is unknown.

This TCR was sampled from a woman younger than 35 with Graves' hyperthyroidism. This sequence joins TRBV6-1 and TRBJ1-2; no reliable D call. The sequencing input was blood. The CDR3 DNA is TGTGCCAGCAGTTACGCTTTGGGCATGGGCTACACCTTC. This encodes CASSYALGMGYTF.